The present entry profiles one TCR beta chain with its context. This entry belongs to a study of shared clonotypes between healthy human individuals. V lost 0 bases and J lost 8; bases outside the gene matches: 9. Per the germline V gene, CDR1 is SGHTA and CDR2 is FQGTGA. This CDR3 contains 16 residues. Some clones are missing from TCRdb's copy, which holds only in-frame ones; the method was immunoSEQ multiplex PCR. This sample has approximately 1.5 million clones, with around 98.5% found just once. Sequencing was done on a sample of naive CD4+ T cells sorted from blood. Subset denoted: CD45RA+ positively selected. This receptor was obtained from a man aged 25 to 40 in good health. The V gene is TRBV7-3, the J gene TRBJ2-1, with 8 bases aligning to TRBD2. The CDR3 coding sequence is TGTGCCAGCAGCTTAACCGGGGCTAGCGGGCGGGATGAGCAGTTCTTC. This gives the protein CASSLTGASGRDEQFF.